One T cell receptor (beta chain) is described in this entry. The antigen is unknown. This CDR3 comprises 17 residues. Germline lookup yields CDR1 PRHDT and CDR2 FYEKMQ (reference sequence). The V gene lost 7 bases and the J gene lost 0 bases, with 16 bases spanning the gap. Drawing of peripheral blood yielded 7.5 to 10 milliliters from each donor. Each sample yielded at least 6 million isolated PBMCs. These data originate in a study of blood T cells in healthy people across ages. Broader study findings: Observed TCR beta diversity per million T cells went down as age went up. This fall followed a roughly linear course with age.

A second PCR of 7 to 11 cycles used a sample-barcoded 5' primer and a J-beta primer mix. TCRdb redid the calling of the 5' RACE reads with MiXCR, one entry per CDR3 protein. The table has 500,000 to 700,000 distinct CDR3 sequences, approximately 30% seen once. This chain connects TRBV13 to TRBJ2-6, with D uncertain. The sequence was obtained from a woman aged 80 or over in good health. The source material was blood. In DNA, the CDR3 is TGTGCCAGCACCCTATCCCGAGCAGCCTCTGGGGCCAACGTCCTGACTTTC. Encoded protein: CASTLSRAASGANVLTF.